This TCR beta chain was obtained from a study of CD8 T cells in ankylosing spondylitis. TCRdb redid the calling of the 5' RACE reads with MiXCR, one entry per CDR3 protein. This sample has 670,000 or so distinct CDR3 sequences, with around a fifth found just once. The length of the CDR3 is 16 residues. Trimming at V came to 4 bases and at J to 5 bases, leaving 12 bases not matched to a gene. Germline CDR1 is MGHRA and CDR2 is YSYEKL. This clonotype has only a few counts. Antigen unknown. Study-level points and caveats: Some of the motif variants had earlier been found in reactive arthritis patients' fluid and blood. Several highly homologous variants formed a TCR beta motif that appeared characteristic of ankylosing spondylitis blood.

This TCR was recovered from a male donor with ankylosing spondylitis. The chain carries TRBV4-1 and TRBJ1-2; 8 bases match TRBD1. The specimen sequenced was blood, either unsorted or a sorted T cell fraction (not recorded which). The CDR3 here is CASSPSTGALGYGYTF. For the CDR3, the DNA is TGCGCCAGCAGCCCATCGACAGGGGCCTTGGGGTATGGCTACACCTTC.